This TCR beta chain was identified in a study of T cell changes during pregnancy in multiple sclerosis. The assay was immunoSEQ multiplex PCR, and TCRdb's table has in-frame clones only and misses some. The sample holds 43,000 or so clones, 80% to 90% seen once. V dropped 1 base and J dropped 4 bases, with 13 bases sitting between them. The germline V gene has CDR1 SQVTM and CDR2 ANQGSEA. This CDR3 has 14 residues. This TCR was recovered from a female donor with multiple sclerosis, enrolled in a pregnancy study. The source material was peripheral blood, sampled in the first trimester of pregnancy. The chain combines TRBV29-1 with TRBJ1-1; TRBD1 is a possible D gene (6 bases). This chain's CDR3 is CSVEGSTGSTEAFF. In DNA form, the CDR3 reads TGCAGCGTTGAAGGTTCTACAGGGTCCACTGAAGCTTTCTTT.